This T cell receptor beta chain stems from a study of cytomegalovirus exposure and HLA in healthy donors. CDR1 and CDR2 from the germline V gene are SGHTA and FQGNSA. Unmatched junction bases numbered 6, after V lost 3 bases and J lost 1 base. This CDR3 has 15 amino acids. Points on this clone: Its specificity is unknown.

The primer mix had 60 Vbeta and 13 Jbeta primers. Here immunoSEQ multiplex PCR was the method, and the copy in TCRdb shows in-frame clones only, minus some. The table has 100,000 to 150,000 clones, 75% to 85% seen once; the top ten hold just under 2%. Points from the study as a whole: Immune exposure information comprised only CMV serostatus. Investigators reported 150 to 200 TCR beta chains as tied to cytomegalovirus. In vitro assays verified that a few CMV-associated chains recognized CMV antigens specifically.

Material: PBMCs. The TCR originated in a man in his forties or fifties in good health and CMV-seronegative. V is TRBV7-2 and J is TRBJ2-7; 7 bases fit TRBD1. This chain's CDR3 is CASSFPTGESYEQYF. CDR3 nucleotides: TGTGCCAGCAGCTTTCCCACAGGGGAGTCCTACGAGCAGTACTTC.